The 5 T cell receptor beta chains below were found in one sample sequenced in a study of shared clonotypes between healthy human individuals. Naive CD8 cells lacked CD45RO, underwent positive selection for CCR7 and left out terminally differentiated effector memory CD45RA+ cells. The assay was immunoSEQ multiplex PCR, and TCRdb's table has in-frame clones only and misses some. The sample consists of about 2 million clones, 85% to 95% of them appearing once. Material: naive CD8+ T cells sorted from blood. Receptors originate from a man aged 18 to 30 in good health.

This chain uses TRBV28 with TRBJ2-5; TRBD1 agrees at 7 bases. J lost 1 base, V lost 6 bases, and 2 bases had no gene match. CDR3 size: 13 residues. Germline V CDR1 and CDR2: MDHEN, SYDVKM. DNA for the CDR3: TGTGCCAGCAGACAGGGGCCCCAAGAGACCCAGTACTTC. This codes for CASRQGPQETQYF.

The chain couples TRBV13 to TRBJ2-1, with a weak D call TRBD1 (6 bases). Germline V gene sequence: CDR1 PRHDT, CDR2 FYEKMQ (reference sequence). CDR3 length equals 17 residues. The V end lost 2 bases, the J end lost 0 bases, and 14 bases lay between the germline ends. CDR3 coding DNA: TGTGCCAGCAGCTTAAGGGTTCAGGGGAGCTCCTACAATGAGCAGTTCTTC. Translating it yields CASSLRVQGSSYNEQFF.

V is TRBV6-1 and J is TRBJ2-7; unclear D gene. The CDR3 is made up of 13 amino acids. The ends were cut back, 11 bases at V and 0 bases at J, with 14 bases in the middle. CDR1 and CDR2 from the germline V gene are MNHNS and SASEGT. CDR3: CACSTRSSYEQYF. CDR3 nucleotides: TGTGCCTGTAGCACCAGGAGCTCCTACGAGCAGTACTTC.

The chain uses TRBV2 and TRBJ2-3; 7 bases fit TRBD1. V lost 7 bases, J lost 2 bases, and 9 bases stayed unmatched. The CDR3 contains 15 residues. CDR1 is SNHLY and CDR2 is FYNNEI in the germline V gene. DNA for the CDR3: TGTGCCAGCACTGACAGGGATCGGGTCACAGATACGCAGTATTTT. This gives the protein CASTDRDRVTDTQYF. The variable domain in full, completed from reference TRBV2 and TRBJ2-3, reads EPEVTQTPSHQVTQMGQEVILRCVPISNHLYFYWYRQILGQKVEFLVSFYNNEISEKSEIFDDQFSVERPDGSNFTLKIRSTKLEDSAMYFCASTDRDRVTDTQYFGPGTRLTVL.

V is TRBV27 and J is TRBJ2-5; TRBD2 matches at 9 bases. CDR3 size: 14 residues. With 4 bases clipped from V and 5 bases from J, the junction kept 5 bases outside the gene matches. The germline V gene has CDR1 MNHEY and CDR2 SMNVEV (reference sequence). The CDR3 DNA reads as TGTGCCAGCAGTTCTCCGCGGGGGGGGGAGACCCAGTACTTC. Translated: CASSSPRGGETQYF.